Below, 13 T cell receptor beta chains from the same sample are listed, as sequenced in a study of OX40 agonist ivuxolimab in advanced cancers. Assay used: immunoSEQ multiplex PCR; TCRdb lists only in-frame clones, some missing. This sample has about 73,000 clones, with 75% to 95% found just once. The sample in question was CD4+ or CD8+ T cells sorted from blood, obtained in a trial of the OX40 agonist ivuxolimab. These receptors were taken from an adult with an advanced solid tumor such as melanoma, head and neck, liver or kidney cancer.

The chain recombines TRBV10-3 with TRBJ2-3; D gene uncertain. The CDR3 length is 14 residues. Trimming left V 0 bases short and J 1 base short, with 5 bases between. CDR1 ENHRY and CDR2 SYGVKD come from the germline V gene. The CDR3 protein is CAISESRGTDTQYF. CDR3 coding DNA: TGTGCCATCAGTGAGTCACGTGGCACAGATACGCAGTATTTT.

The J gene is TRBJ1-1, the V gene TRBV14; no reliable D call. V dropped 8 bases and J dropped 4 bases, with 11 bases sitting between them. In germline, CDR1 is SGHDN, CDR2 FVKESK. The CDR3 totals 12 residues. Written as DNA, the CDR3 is TGTGCCAGCGGCGGAGGGCCCACTGAAGCTTTCTTT. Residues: CASGGGPTEAFF.

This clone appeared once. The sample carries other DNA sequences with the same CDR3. Here the CDR3 DNA reads TGTGCCAGCAGTCCGAGCGGGAGTTGGGAGACCCAGTACTTC. Protein sequence: CASSPSGSWETQYF. The chain has TRBV6-5 and TRBJ2-5; 8 bases are a match to TRBD2. V was pared by 5 bases and J by 5 bases, with 7 bases of the junction left unmatched. This CDR3 comprises 14 residues. Germline V gene sequence: CDR1 MNHEY, CDR2 SVGAGI.

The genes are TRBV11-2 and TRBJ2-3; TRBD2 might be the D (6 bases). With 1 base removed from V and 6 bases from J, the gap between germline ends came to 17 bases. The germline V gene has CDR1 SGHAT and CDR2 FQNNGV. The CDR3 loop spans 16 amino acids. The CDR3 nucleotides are TGTGCCAGCAGCTTAGTCTTACGCGGGGTGGGGGATACGCAGTATTTT. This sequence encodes CASSLVLRGVGDTQYF.

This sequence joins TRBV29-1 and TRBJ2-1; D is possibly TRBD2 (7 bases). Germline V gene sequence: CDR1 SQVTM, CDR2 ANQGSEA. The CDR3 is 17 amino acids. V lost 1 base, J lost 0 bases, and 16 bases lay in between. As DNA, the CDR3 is TGCAGCGTTGAAGCACCGGGGGGCGGGAGCTCCTACAATGAGCAGTTCTTC. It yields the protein CSVEAPGGGSSYNEQFF.

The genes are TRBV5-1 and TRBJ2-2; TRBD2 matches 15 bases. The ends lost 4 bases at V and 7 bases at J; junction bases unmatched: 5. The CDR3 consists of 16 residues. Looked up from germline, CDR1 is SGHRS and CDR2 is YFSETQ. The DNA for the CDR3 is TGCGCCAGCAGCCGGGGACTAGCGGGAGGTGACGGGGAGCTGTTTTTT. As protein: CASSRGLAGGDGELFF.

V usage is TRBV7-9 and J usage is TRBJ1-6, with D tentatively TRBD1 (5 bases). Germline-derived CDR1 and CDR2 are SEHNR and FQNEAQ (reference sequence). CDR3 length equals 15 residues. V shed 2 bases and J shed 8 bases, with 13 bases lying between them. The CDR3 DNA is TGTGCCAGCAGCTTAAGAGGAGGGGACCATTCACCCCTCCACTTT. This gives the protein CASSLRGGDHSPLHF.

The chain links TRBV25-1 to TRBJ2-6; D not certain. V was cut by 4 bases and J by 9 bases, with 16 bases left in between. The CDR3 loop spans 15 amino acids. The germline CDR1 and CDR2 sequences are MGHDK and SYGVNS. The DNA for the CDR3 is TGTGCCAGCAGTGTCGCCTCCGGGTACCACAACGTCCTGACTTTC. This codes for CASSVASGYHNVLTF.

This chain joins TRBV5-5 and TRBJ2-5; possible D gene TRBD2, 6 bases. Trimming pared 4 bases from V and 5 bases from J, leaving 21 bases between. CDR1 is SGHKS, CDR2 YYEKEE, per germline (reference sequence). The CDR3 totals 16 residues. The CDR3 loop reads CASSQTPAAGFETQYF. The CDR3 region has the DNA TGTGCCAGCAGCCAAACTCCAGCGGCGGGATTCGAGACCCAGTACTTC.

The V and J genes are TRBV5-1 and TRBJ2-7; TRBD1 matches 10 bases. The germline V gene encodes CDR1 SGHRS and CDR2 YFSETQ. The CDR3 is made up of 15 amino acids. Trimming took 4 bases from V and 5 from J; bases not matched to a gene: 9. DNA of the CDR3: TGCGCCAGCAGCGCCCGACAGGGGGCGGTCGACGAGCAGTACTTC. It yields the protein CASSARQGAVDEQYF.

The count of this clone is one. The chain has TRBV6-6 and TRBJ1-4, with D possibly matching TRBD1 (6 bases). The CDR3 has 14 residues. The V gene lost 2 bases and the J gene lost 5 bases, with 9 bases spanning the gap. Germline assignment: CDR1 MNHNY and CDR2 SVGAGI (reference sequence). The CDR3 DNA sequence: TGTGCCAGCAGTTACGGACAGCAGAATGAAAAACTGTTTTTT. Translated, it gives CASSYGQQNEKLFF.

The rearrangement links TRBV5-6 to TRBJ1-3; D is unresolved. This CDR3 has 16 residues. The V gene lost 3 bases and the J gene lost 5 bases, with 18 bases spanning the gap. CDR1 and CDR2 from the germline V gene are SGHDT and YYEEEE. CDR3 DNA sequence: TGTGCCAGCAGCTCCCGACGGCTGGGAGGTCGAAACACCATATATTTT. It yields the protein CASSSRRLGGRNTIYF.

The CDR3 protein is CASSNPGQQETQYF. The CDR3 DNA reads as TGTGCCAGCAGCAATCCGGGACAACAAGAGACCCAGTACTTC. V is TRBV7-3 and J is TRBJ2-5, with D perhaps matching TRBD1 (6 bases). V was trimmed by 5 bases and J by 2 bases, leaving 12 bases between them. Germline loops: CDR1 SGHTA, CDR2 FQGTGA. CDR3 length: 14 amino acids. Based on the CDR3 plus reference TRBV7-3 and TRBJ2-5, the full variable domain is GAGVSQTPSNKVTEKGKYVELRCDPISGHTALYWYRQSLGQGPEFLIYFQGTGAADDSGLPNDRFFAVRPEGSVSTLKIQRTERGDSAVYLCASSNPGQQETQYFGPGTRLLVL.